The sequence of this T cell receptor (beta chain) was determined in a study of immune cell composition in non-small cell lung cancer. Study context: Tumours were mainly lung adenocarcinoma or squamous cell carcinoma. Study-wide results and limits: Adenocarcinomas with higher top tumour-associated clone frequency had more reactive TILs.

This table comes from immunoSEQ multiplex PCR, and its TCRdb copy is limited to in-frame clones, with some not included. The sample shows approximately 5,800 clones, 78% of them seen only once. With regard to this clone: As yet, its antigen is unknown.

The CDR3 is 14 residues long. V trimming: 5 bases; J trimming: 5 bases; junction bases outside the gene matches: 7. CDR1 MNHEY and CDR2 SVGAGI come from the germline V gene. The chain has TRBV6-5 and TRBJ1-1; 8 bases agree with TRBD1. The TCR comes from a human donor with non-small cell lung cancer. Specimen: lung tumor tissue. DNA for the CDR3: TGTGCCAGCAGTCCCGACAGGGGTAGGACTGAAGCTTTCTTT. Amino acids: CASSPDRGRTEAFF.